Shown below are 29 T cell receptor beta chains from a single sample sequenced in a study of neoadjuvant anti-PD-1 for oral cavity cancer. Regarding time point: after neoadjuvant nivolumab, at surgical resection. The assay was immunoSEQ multiplex PCR, and TCRdb's table has in-frame clones only and misses some. The sample has approximately 42,000 clones; about 77% are singletons. Here the sequenced sample was PBMCs, taken after nivolumab (anti-PD-1) treatment. These receptors came from a person between 40 and 79 years old with oral cavity squamous cell carcinoma.

The table lists this clone with a count of one. The V and J genes are TRBV21-1 and TRBJ2-7; TRBD1 reflects the table's D call only, with no check against the DNA. TRBV21-1 is recorded as a pseudogene. CDR3 length: 15 residues. The CDR3 loop is CASTNGTDRVGEQYF. The CDR3 DNA reads TGTGCCAGCACCAACGGGACGGACAGGGTGGGTGAGCAGTACTTC.

The gene calls are TRBV28 and TRBJ1-5; D uncertain. Trimming cost V 5 bases and J 1 base, with 9 bases left between them. CDR3 length: 14 residues. From germline, CDR1 is MDHEN and CDR2 SYDVKM. Here the CDR3 reads CASSAIRSNQPQHF. CDR3 in DNA: TGTGCCAGCAGTGCTATCCGAAGCAATCAGCCCCAGCATTTT.

V is TRBV2 and J is TRBJ2-3; the D gene is possibly TRBD2 (6 bases). The CDR3 contains 15 residues. V lost 4 bases and J lost 2, with 13 bases in between. Germline lookup yields CDR1 SNHLY and CDR2 FYNNEI. The CDR3 region is CASSGSSATTDTQYF. CDR3 nucleotides: TGTGCCAGCAGTGGATCTAGCGCTACCACAGATACGCAGTATTTT. The full variable domain, with the rest looked up from reference TRBV2 and TRBJ2-3, is EPEVTQTPSHQVTQMGQEVILRCVPISNHLYFYWYRQILGQKVEFLVSFYNNEISEKSEIFDDQFSVERPDGSNFTLKIRSTKLEDSAMYFCASSGSSATTDTQYFGPGTRLTVL.

The chain couples TRBV27 to TRBJ1-1, with D unresolved. The CDR3 loop spans 14 amino acids. V lost 1 base and J lost 0, with 6 bases in between. The germline gives CDR1 MNHEY, CDR2 SMNVEV (reference sequence). In DNA, the CDR3 is TGTGCCAGCAGTTTATACTCTGTGAACACTGAAGCTTTCTTT. Protein product: CASSLYSVNTEAFF.

This chain uses TRBV15 with TRBJ2-7; TRBD2 matches at 10 bases. With V trimmed by 1 base and J by 3 bases, 3 bases remained unmatched. CDR3 size: 15 residues. The germline V gene encodes CDR1 LNHNV and CDR2 YYDKDF (reference sequence). The CDR3 loop reads CATSRAVAGGYEQYF. CDR3 in DNA: TGTGCCACCAGCAGAGCAGTAGCGGGAGGCTACGAGCAGTACTTC.

The chain is built from TRBV18 and TRBJ2-1; D is perhaps TRBD1 (6 bases). Trimming took 3 bases from V and 12 from J, leaving 18 bases between them. Germline loops: CDR1 KGHSH, CDR2 LQKENI. The CDR3 has 14 amino acids. The CDR3 protein is CASSPGTQFGGQFF. In nucleotides, the CDR3 is TGTGCCAGCTCACCCGGGACACAGTTTGGGGGGCAGTTCTTC.

The chain has TRBV4-1 and TRBJ2-3; 7 bases line up with TRBD2. V dropped 5 bases and J dropped 6; count of bases not matched to a gene: 11. From germline, CDR1 is MGHRA and CDR2 YSYEKL. The CDR3 runs 15 residues. The CDR3 sequence: CASSGLPNGRDTQYF. In DNA form, the CDR3 reads TGCGCCAGCAGCGGTCTTCCCAACGGGAGGGATACGCAGTATTTT.

This chain joins TRBV7-8 and TRBJ2-3; D possibly corresponds to TRBD2 (6 bases). CDR1 SGHVS and CDR2 FQNEAQ come from the germline V gene. Trimming cost V 8 bases and J 0 bases, with 12 bases left between them. This CDR3 contains 14 residues. Here the CDR3 reads CASSRGTSTDTQYF. DNA for the CDR3: TGTGCCAGCTCTCGGGGGACTAGCACAGATACGCAGTATTTT.

This rearrangement joins TRBV5-6 to TRBJ1-1, with 10 bases fitting TRBD1. There are 16 residues in the CDR3. V gave up 2 bases and J gave up 4 bases; unmatched junction bases: 8. CDR1 is SGHDT and CDR2 is YYEEEE in the germline V gene. The DNA of the CDR3 is TGTGCCAGCAGCTTCCGACCGACAGGGGGCCCCACTGAAGCTTTCTTT. Translation gives CASSFRPTGGPTEAFF.

The chain recombines TRBV11-3 with TRBJ2-5; D possibly uses TRBD1 or TRBD2 (7 bases each). This CDR3 spans 15 amino acids. V was cut by 2 bases and J by 2 bases, with 12 bases left in between. Germline V gene lookup returns CDR1 SGHNT and CDR2 YENEEA. CDR3 region: CASSLREGQQETQYF. The CDR3 DNA is TGTGCCAGCAGCTTAAGGGAGGGACAGCAAGAGACCCAGTACTTC.

This chain joins TRBV15 and TRBJ1-2, with D possibly TRBD1 on 5 matching bases. This CDR3 spans 17 amino acids. CDR1 and CDR2 from the germline V gene are LNHNV and YYDKDF (reference sequence). Trimming shortened V by 0 bases and J by 6 bases, and 20 bases separated the two germline ends. Here the CDR3 DNA reads TGTGCCACCAGCAGAGATGAATCCCGACGTGGGGGGGATGGCTACACCTTC. The encoded protein is CATSRDESRRGGDGYTF.

The chain carries TRBV7-9 and TRBJ1-2; weak D call: TRBD1 (6 bases). Germline V CDR1 and CDR2: SEHNR, FQNEAQ (reference sequence). V was pared by 0 bases and J by 4 bases, with 12 bases between. CDR3 length: 15 amino acids. CDR3 amino acids: CASSLARTASYGYTF. CDR3 coding DNA: TGTGCCAGCAGCTTAGCGAGGACAGCCTCCTATGGCTACACCTTC.

This chain joins TRBV19 and TRBJ2-1, with TRBD1 matching 7 bases. J was trimmed by 4 bases and V by 4 bases; bases with no gene match: 7. CDR3 length: 15 residues. Germline CDR1 LNHDA, CDR2 SQIVND (reference sequence). Here the CDR3 DNA reads TGTGCCAGTAGTACCATCGGGACAGCTTACAATGAGCAGTTCTTC. Amino acid sequence: CASSTIGTAYNEQFF.

V gene TRBV6-5 combines with J gene TRBJ2-7; TRBD1 matches 8 bases. This CDR3 is built from 12 residues. V was pared by 6 bases and J by 7 bases, with 5 bases of the junction left unmatched. The germline V gene encodes CDR1 MNHEY and CDR2 SVGAGI. In DNA, the CDR3 is TGTGCCAGCAGGGACAGGGCTGGGGAGCAGTACTTC. This translates into CASRDRAGEQYF.

The rearrangement links TRBV28 to TRBJ2-1; possibly TRBD2 for D (6 bases). Germline V lookup: CDR1 MDHEN, CDR2 SYDVKM. V shed 8 bases and J shed 1 base, with 15 bases lying between them. This CDR3 has 15 residues. CDR3 sequence: CASLGFGSSYNEQFF. The CDR3 nucleotides are TGTGCCAGCCTGGGTTTCGGGAGTTCCTACAATGAGCAGTTCTTC.

The genes are TRBV15 and TRBJ1-2, with D perhaps TRBD1 (5 bases). The CDR3 runs to 16 residues. V gave up 3 bases and J gave up 4 bases, with 18 bases separating them. The germline gives CDR1 LNHNV, CDR2 YYDKDF (reference sequence). CDR3 amino acids: CATSRTPGREVYGYTF. The CDR3 DNA sequence: TGTGCCACCAGCAGGACCCCAGGGAGAGAGGTCTATGGCTACACCTTC. Combining the CDR3 with reference TRBV15 and TRBJ1-2 gives the whole variable domain DAMVIQNPRYQVTQFGKPVTLSCSQTLNHNVMYWYQQKSSQAPKLLFHYYDKDFNNEADTPDNFQSRRPNTSFCFLDIRSPGLGDTAMYLCATSRTPGREVYGYTFGSGTRLTVV.

The V and J genes are TRBV5-1 and TRBJ1-6; TRBD1 might be the D (5 bases). CDR3 length: 15 amino acids. V lost 0 bases, J lost 5 bases, and 9 bases lay in between. CDR1 and CDR2 (germline): SGHRS, YFSETQ. The CDR3 sequence: CASSLEGANNSPLHF. Here the CDR3 DNA reads TGCGCCAGCAGCTTGGAAGGGGCCAATAATTCACCCCTCCACTTT.

This clone was found once. The chain is built from TRBV10-2 and TRBJ1-2; D is undetermined. V was clipped by 6 bases and J by 2 bases, with 13 bases between them. The CDR3 is 14 residues long. Germline values: CDR1 WSHSY, CDR2 SAAADI. This chain's CDR3 is CASREMGGNYGYTF. The CDR3 region has the DNA TGCGCCAGCAGGGAAATGGGCGGGAACTATGGCTACACCTTC.

The rearrangement uses TRBV18 and TRBJ1-2; D may be TRBD1 (5 bases). The CDR3 spans 14 residues. The V end was cut by 3 bases, the J end by 0 bases, with 8 bases between. Germline V CDR1 and CDR2: KGHSH, LQKENI. This chain's CDR3 is CASSPSTANYGYTF. CDR3 DNA: TGTGCCAGCTCACCTTCGACAGCTAACTATGGCTACACCTTC.

In its sample, this clone was seen once. The V call is TRBV7-9, the J call TRBJ2-7; D could derive from TRBD1 or TRBD2 (6 bases each). The CDR3 runs to 14 residues. V lost 0 bases to trimming and J lost 6 bases, with 12 bases between them. CDR1 and CDR2 from the germline V gene are SEHNR and FQNEAQ (reference sequence). CDR3 coding DNA: TGTGCCAGCAGCTTAGCGGGGGGCTCCCTCGAGCAGTACTTC. Protein product: CASSLAGGSLEQYF.

V is TRBV11-2 and J is TRBJ2-3; 8 bases line up with TRBD2. V trimming: 3 bases; J trimming: 2 bases; junction bases outside the gene matches: 13. The CDR3 runs 18 residues. CDR1 and CDR2 from the germline V gene are SGHAT and FQNNGV. The CDR3 nucleotides read TGTGCCAGCAGCTTGTCGAGGCTTTGGCGGGAGGACACAGATACGCAGTATTTT. It yields the protein CASSLSRLWREDTDTQYF.

V usage is TRBV5-1 and J usage is TRBJ1-1; 8 nucleotides match TRBD1. The CDR3 loop spans 14 amino acids. Germline CDR1 reads SGHRS; CDR2 reads YFSETQ. V was pared by 2 bases and J by 1 base, with 1 base of the junction left unmatched. The CDR3, as DNA: TGCGCCAGCAGCTTCGGACAGGGGAACACTGAAGCTTTCTTT. It encodes CASSFGQGNTEAFF.

The chain carries TRBV4-2 and TRBJ2-4; 10 nucleotides line up with TRBD2. The CDR3 is made up of 19 amino acids. The V gene's germline CDR1 is LGHNA and CDR2 YNFKEQ. V lost 1 base and J lost 1; bases outside the gene matches: 10. The CDR3 protein is CASSQAWLAGDTAKNIQYF. In nucleotides, the CDR3 is TGTGCCAGCAGCCAAGCTTGGCTAGCGGGGGACACGGCCAAAAACATTCAGTACTTC.

This sequence joins TRBV19 and TRBJ2-6; no firm D call. The CDR3 length is 14 residues. Trimming pared 4 bases from V and 4 bases from J, leaving 8 bases between. Germline CDR1 and CDR2: LNHDA and SQIVND (reference sequence). This chain's CDR3 is CASSTRLGANVLTF. For the CDR3, the DNA is TGTGCCAGTAGTACCCGGTTAGGGGCCAACGTCCTGACTTTC.

V is TRBV7-8 and J is TRBJ1-1; D is perhaps TRBD1 (5 bases). Trimming left V 4 bases short and J 2 bases short, with 11 bases between. This CDR3 has 14 residues. Germline CDR1 SGHVS, CDR2 FQNEAQ. The CDR3 sequence: CASSSQGGNTEAFF. As DNA, the CDR3 is TGTGCCAGCAGCTCTCAGGGTGGCAACACTGAAGCTTTCTTT.

This clone showed up just a few times. J is TRBJ1-4 and V is TRBV29-1; 9 bases are shared with TRBD1. This CDR3 comprises 12 residues. Per the germline V gene, CDR1 is SQVTM and CDR2 is ANQGSEA. Trimming cost V 7 bases and J 7 bases; bases outside gene matches: 4. CDR3 bases: TGCAGCGCCGGGACAGGGATTGAAAAACTGTTTTTT. Amino acid sequence: CSAGTGIEKLFF.

The chain is built from TRBV5-1 and TRBJ2-2; D call uncertain. Germline V gene sequence: CDR1 SGHRS, CDR2 YFSETQ. V was cut by 0 bases and J by 7 bases, with 10 bases left in between. This CDR3 is 14 amino acids long. The CDR3 loop is CASSLAGDGGELFF. CDR3 coding DNA: TGCGCCAGCAGCTTGGCCGGCGATGGCGGGGAGCTGTTTTTT.

J is TRBJ1-1 and V is TRBV30; D is unclear. In germline, CDR1 is GTSNPN, CDR2 SVGIG (reference sequence). V lost 8 bases to trimming and J lost 7 bases, with 20 bases between them. The CDR3 totals 13 residues. CDR3 bases: TGTGCCCGCTACCATTCCTCGGGCGGTGAAGCTTTCTTT. Its protein is CARYHSSGGEAFF.

This chain joins TRBV5-5 and TRBJ2-1, with 7 bases fitting TRBD2. J was trimmed by 6 bases and V by 2 bases; bases with no gene match: 11. Germline lookup yields CDR1 SGHKS and CDR2 YYEKEE (reference sequence). CDR3 size: 16 residues. The CDR3 region has the DNA TGTGCCAGCAGCTTTAAACCCGCGGGGAGGGGCAATGAGCAGTTCTTC. Protein product: CASSFKPAGRGNEQFF.